The clone carrying this T cell receptor (beta chain) has a count of ten or more. This record belongs to a study of T-cell reconstitution after alpha-beta-depleted transplantation in children. This CDR3 comprises 12 residues. Per the germline V gene, CDR1 is DFQATT and CDR2 is SNEGSKA (reference sequence). Between the trimmed V and J ends, which lost 8 bases and 5 bases, there was a span of 16 bases. Preparation of the TCRbeta library used unique molecular identifiers. MiXCR, applied by TCRdb to the PCR reads, yields one record per CDR3 protein. The sample lists approximately 200,000 distinct CDR3 sequences, more than 14% seen once, with about 13% in the top ten.

The source of this sequence is a human donor who donated a stem cell graft to a child with acute lymphoblastic leukemia. Specimen: PBMCs from the stem cell graft donor, collected from the stem cell graft. The V gene is TRBV20-1, the J gene TRBJ2-7, with D unclear. The DNA of the CDR3 is TGCAGTTCCGGCGTCTTGGATGACGAGCAGTACTTC. Its protein is CSSGVLDDEQYF.